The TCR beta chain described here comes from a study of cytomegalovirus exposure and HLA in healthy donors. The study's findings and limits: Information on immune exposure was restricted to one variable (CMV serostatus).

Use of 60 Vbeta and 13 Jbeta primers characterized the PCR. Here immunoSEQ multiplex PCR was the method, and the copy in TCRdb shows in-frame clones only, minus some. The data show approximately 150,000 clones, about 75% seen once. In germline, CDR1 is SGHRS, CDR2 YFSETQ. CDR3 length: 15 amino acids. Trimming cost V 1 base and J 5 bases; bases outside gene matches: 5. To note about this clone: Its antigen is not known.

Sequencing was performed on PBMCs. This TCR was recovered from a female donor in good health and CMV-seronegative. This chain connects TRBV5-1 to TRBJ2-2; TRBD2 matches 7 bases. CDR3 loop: CASSLWAGDTGELFF. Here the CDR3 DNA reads TGCGCCAGCAGCTTGTGGGCGGGAGATACCGGGGAGCTGTTTTTT.